This TCR beta chain was documented in a study of beta chain features in type 1 diabetes. Expressed TCRB transcripts were sequenced because the isolated RNA had all been reverse transcribed beforehand. Around 3.57 million reads was the average for naive, central memory and regulatory T cell samples. Profiled with immunoSEQ multiplex PCR; TCRdb holds only in-frame clones, not every one. Of some 280,000 clones detected, roughly an eighth appear once; the ten largest clones hold about 0.015%. From germline, CDR1 is SQVTM and CDR2 ANQGSEA. With 5 bases clipped from V and 1 base from J, the junction kept 5 bases outside the gene matches. The CDR3 is made up of 14 amino acids. Of note for this clone: The antigen is unknown.

The study's findings and limits: Moderate yet significant TCRB CDR3 shortening was seen in Type 1 diabetes patients in all four CD4+ subsets. The influence of HLA type on TCRB rearrangement stayed undetermined. Compared with healthy donors, patients appeared to share more similar naive, central memory and regulatory TCRB repertoires.

V is TRBV29-1 and J is TRBJ2-5; TRBD2 agrees at 9 bases. Sequencing was carried out using naive CD4+ T cells from blood. The origin of this receptor is a young man with type 1 diabetes. CDR3 sequence (DNA): TGCAGCGTTTGGCTAGCGGGATCCCAAGAGACCCAGTACTTC. Translation: CSVWLAGSQETQYF.